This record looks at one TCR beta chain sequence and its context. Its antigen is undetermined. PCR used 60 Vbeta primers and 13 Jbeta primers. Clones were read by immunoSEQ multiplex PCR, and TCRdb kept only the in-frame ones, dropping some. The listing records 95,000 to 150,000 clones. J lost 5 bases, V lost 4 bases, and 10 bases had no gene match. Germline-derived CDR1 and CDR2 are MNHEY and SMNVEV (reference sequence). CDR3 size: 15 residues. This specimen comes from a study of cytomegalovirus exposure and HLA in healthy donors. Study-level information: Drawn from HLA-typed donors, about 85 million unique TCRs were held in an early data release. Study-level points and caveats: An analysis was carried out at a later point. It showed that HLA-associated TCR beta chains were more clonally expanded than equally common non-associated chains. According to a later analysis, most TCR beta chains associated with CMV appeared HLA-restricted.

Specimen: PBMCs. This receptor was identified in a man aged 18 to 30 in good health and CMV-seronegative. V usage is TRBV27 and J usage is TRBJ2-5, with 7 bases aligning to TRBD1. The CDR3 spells CASSSRGLAEETQYF. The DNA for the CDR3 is TGTGCCAGCAGTTCGAGGGGGCTCGCCGAGGAGACCCAGTACTTC.